This TCR beta chain is from a study of T cells in Graves' hyperthyroidism and ophthalmopathy. The J segment lost 7 bases and the V segment lost 1 base, leaving 9 bases of the junction unmatched. Looked up from germline, CDR1 is SGHNT and CDR2 is YENEEA. The CDR3 extends over 16 amino acids. Ten or more counts support this clonotype. Amplification of TCR beta CDR3 regions was performed using RNA transcripts as template. First-round RT-PCR targeting the TCR CDR3 was performed with the HTBI primer set. Using its own MiXCR run on the multiplex PCR reads, TCRdb lists one record per CDR3 protein. This table has about half a million distinct CDR3 sequences, approximately 20% appearing once.

The receptor was isolated from a man aged 40-49 years with Graves' ophthalmopathy. Sequencing was performed on blood. The chain couples TRBV11-3 to TRBJ2-1, with TRBD2 identical over 8 bases. The DNA for the CDR3 is TGTGCCAGCAGCTTAGCCGGGAGGGCCGGTAAAAATGAGCAGTTCTTC. Its protein product is CASSLAGRAGKNEQFF.